Reported below is one T cell receptor (beta chain). Its antigen is still unknown. The data derive from a study of monozygotic twins with inflammatory bowel disease. Study-level results: Results did not support any single strong IBD-associated signal or clonotype.

TCRdb reprocessed the 5' RACE reads and stores each CDR3 protein as one record, lacking DNA. The listing contains fewer than 550,000 distinct CDR3 sequences. CDR1 is SGDLS, CDR2 YYNGEE, per germline. This CDR3 has 15 residues. Sequencing was carried out using blood. This sequence joins TRBV9 and TRBJ2-3; there is no DNA to check the TCRdb D call of TRBD2. This TCR derives from a human donor with ulcerative colitis or Crohn's disease, or a healthy co-twin of an affected twin (not recorded which). CDR3 loop: CASSGERAGEDTQYF.